Described below is a single T cell receptor (beta chain) sequence and its context. Its cognate antigen is unknown. This CDR3 is built from 12 residues. Germline loops: CDR1 SQVTM, CDR2 ANQGSEA. Trimming shortened V by 7 bases and J by 2 bases, and 12 bases separated the two germline ends. The sequencing template was cDNA reverse transcribed from extracted RNA. Sequencing was performed with immunoSEQ multiplex PCR; in TCRdb, only in-frame clones are kept and a portion is missing. The data hold approximately 91,000 clones, with over 40% observed a single time. This specimen comes from a study of CD8+ T cells in alopecia areata. Study-wide results and limits: Mice showed clearer TCR sharing than patients did, a gap that was possibly HLA-related.

V usage is TRBV29-1 and J usage is TRBJ2-7, with D perhaps TRBD1 (6 bases). This TCR was recovered from a human donor with alopecia areata. Sequenced input: CD4+ T cells sorted from blood. The CDR3 sequence is CSAGTPPYEQYF. As DNA, the CDR3 is TGCAGCGCCGGGACACCCCCCTACGAGCAGTACTTC.